The 25 T cell receptor beta chains given below trace back to one sample, sequenced in a study of technical replicates of blood from several donors (dated by TCRdb to about 2017). The method was the immunoSEQ multiplex PCR assay. TCRdb's version of the immuneACCESS table is confined to in-frame rearrangements and falls short of the full clone set. An unresolved V gene accounts for under half of the shortfall where checked; the remainder is of unknown origin. In this sample the table shows about 75,000 clones, approximately 97% of which occur a single time. Approximately 0.18% of the sample comes from the top ten. The sequencing input was T cells isolated from PBMCs. These receptors were collected from a human donor in good health.

The sample holds one count of this clone. The junction and the germline gene differ at one end; a read error may be behind it. The chain links TRBV5-1 to TRBJ1-1; D might be TRBD1 (5 bases). This CDR3 is 11 amino acids long. Germline CDR1 SGHRS, CDR2 YFSETQ. CDR3 nucleotide sequence: TGCGCCAGCAGATTGGACAATGAAGCTTTCTTT. This translates into CASRLDNEAFF.

The rearrangement joins TRBV5-4 to TRBJ1-1; D gene unclear. The CDR3 consists of 13 residues. CDR1 and CDR2 (germline): SGHNT, YYREEE (reference sequence). The V gene lost 0 bases and the J gene lost 1 base, with 4 bases spanning the gap. In DNA, the CDR3 is TGTGCCAGCAGCTTGGGAGGGAACACTGAAGCTTTCTTT. Translation: CASSLGGNTEAFF.

Comments on this clone: The same CDR3 arises from other DNA sequences in this sample as well. This sequence joins TRBV4-1 and TRBJ2-3; tentatively, D is TRBD2 (5 bases). Between the trimmed V and J ends, which lost 0 bases and 3 bases, there was a span of 10 bases. Germline CDR1 reads MGHRA; CDR2 reads YSYEKL. CDR3 length: 15 residues. CDR3 protein: CASSQEAGVTDTQYF. CDR3 sequence (DNA): TGCGCCAGCAGCCAAGAGGCCGGGGTGACAGATACGCAGTATTTT.

The DNA for the CDR3 is TGCGCCAGCAGCTTACTAGCGGGCACTCAAGAGACCCAGTACTTC. This codes for CASSLLAGTQETQYF. The chain couples TRBV5-1 to TRBJ2-5, with TRBD2 identical over 9 bases. This CDR3 is 15 amino acids long. The trim removed 2 bases at V and 2 bases at J, leaving 4 bases unmatched. Germline CDR1 is SGHRS and CDR2 is YFSETQ. Supplemented by reference TRBV5-1 and TRBJ2-5, the full variable domain reads KAGVTQTPRYLIKTRGQQVTLSCSPISGHRSVSWYQQTPGQGLQFLFEYFSETQRNKGNFPGRFSGRQFSNSRSEMNVSTLELGDSALYLCASSLLAGTQETQYFGPGTRLLVL.

This rearrangement joins TRBV11-3 to TRBJ1-3; 11 positions agree with TRBD1. Germline CDR1 reads SGHNT; CDR2 reads YENEEA. This CDR3 comprises 16 residues. Trimming removed 5 bases from V and 4 bases from J; junction bases left unmatched: 7. The CDR3 DNA follows: TGTGCCAGCAGCGCCCCCGGGACAGGGGGAGGAAACACCATATATTTT. This codes for CASSAPGTGGGNTIYF.

The rearrangement links TRBV18 to TRBJ2-7; tentatively, D is TRBD1 (7 bases). This CDR3 is 15 amino acids long. V dropped 3 bases and J dropped 4 bases, with 16 bases sitting between them. Germline CDR1 reads KGHSH; CDR2 reads LQKENI. This chain's CDR3 is CASSPPGRGRYEQYF. CDR3 nucleotide sequence: TGTGCCAGCTCACCCCCCGGCAGGGGGAGGTACGAGCAGTACTTC.

V gene TRBV7-6 combines with J gene TRBJ2-5; perhaps TRBD2 as D (6 bases). The germline CDR1 and CDR2 sequences are SGHVS and FNYEAQ. Between the trimmed V and J ends, which lost 2 bases and 3 bases, there was a span of 10 bases. The CDR3 extends over 14 amino acids. CDR3: CASSLRASEETQYF. The CDR3 DNA follows: TGTGCCAGCAGCTTACGCGCTAGCGAAGAGACCCAGTACTTC.

This sequence joins TRBV18 and TRBJ2-7, with D tentatively TRBD2 (6 bases). Germline V CDR1 and CDR2: KGHSH, LQKENI. Trimming took off 6 bases at V and 3 bases at J, with 12 bases between the two ends. This CDR3 contains 13 residues. CDR3 DNA sequence: TGTGCCAGCTCTCGGGACTTCCGCTACGAGCAGTACTTC. This gives the protein CASSRDFRYEQYF. The whole variable domain, remainder taken from reference TRBV18 and TRBJ2-7, is NAGVMQNPRHLVRRRGQEARLRCSPMKGHSHVYWYRQLPEEGLKFMVYLQKENIIDESGMPKERFSAEFPKEGPSILRIQQVVRGDSAAYFCASSRDFRYEQYFGPGTRLTVT.

Only one count was recorded for this clone. This sequence joins TRBV18 and TRBJ2-7; TRBD1 matches at 7 bases. Looked up from germline, CDR1 is KGHSH and CDR2 is LQKENI. This CDR3 spans 15 amino acids. After removal of 3 bases from V and 3 bases from J, the junction contained 8 bases not matched to a gene. The CDR3, as DNA: TGTGCCAGCTCACCTATCGGGACAGCCTACTACGAGCAGTACTTC. Its protein is CASSPIGTAYYEQYF.

This clone has a single count. The chain is built from TRBV5-5 and TRBJ2-7; D is uncertain. CDR1 SGHKS and CDR2 YYEKEE come from the germline V gene (reference sequence). This CDR3 contains 12 residues. Trimming cost V 5 bases and J 3 bases, with 9 bases left between them. DNA for the CDR3: TGTGCCAGCAGTCTTCAGGACTACGAGCAGTACTTC. Translating it yields CASSLQDYEQYF.

The gene calls are TRBV21-1 and TRBJ2-1; TRBD2, the table's D call, was not compared with the DNA. TRBV21-1 is annotated as a pseudogene. The CDR3 contains 16 residues. CDR3: CASSGTSGSSIDEQFF. The CDR3 DNA is TGTGCCAGCAGCGGGACTAGCGGGAGCAGTATAGATGAGCAGTTCTTC.

This rearrangement joins TRBV5-1 to TRBJ1-2; 7 bases map to TRBD1. The length of the CDR3 is 13 residues. The J segment lost 4 bases and the V segment lost 5 bases, leaving 5 bases of the junction unmatched. Germline CDR1 SGHRS, CDR2 YFSETQ. CDR3 coding DNA: TGCGCCAGCAGGTCGACAGGGACCTATGGCTACACCTTC. It specifies CASRSTGTYGYTF.

The chain is built from TRBV27 and TRBJ2-1, with a tentative D call TRBD1 (5 bases). The V gene lost 5 bases and the J gene lost 6 bases, with 11 bases spanning the gap. The CDR3 has 13 amino acids. The germline V gene encodes CDR1 MNHEY and CDR2 SMNVEV (reference sequence). CDR3 sequence (DNA): TGTGCCAGCAGTAGAACAGGATCCAATGAGCAGTTCTTC. Its translation is CASSRTGSNEQFF.

The genes are TRBV5-1 and TRBJ1-1, with unresolved D. The CDR3 loop spans 15 amino acids. CDR1 is SGHRS, CDR2 YFSETQ, per germline. The V end was cut by 0 bases, the J end by 0 bases, with 9 bases between. In nucleotides, the CDR3 is TGCGCCAGCAGCTTGGACCGAGAAATGAACACTGAAGCTTTCTTT. Protein product: CASSLDREMNTEAFF.

The chain employs TRBV19 and TRBJ1-1; tentatively, D is TRBD1 (5 bases). Trimming shortened V by 3 bases and J by 10 bases, and 12 bases separated the two germline ends. Germline values: CDR1 LNHDA, CDR2 SQIVND (reference sequence). This CDR3 is built from 12 residues. DNA for the CDR3: TGTGCCAGTAGTATGGATCAGGGAACAGCTTTCTTT. Residues: CASSMDQGTAFF.

The chain has TRBV7-9 and TRBJ1-1; D perhaps matches TRBD1 (6 bases). The ends were cut back, 2 bases at V and 4 bases at J, with 14 bases in the middle. In germline, CDR1 is SEHNR, CDR2 FQNEAQ (reference sequence). CDR3 length: 15 amino acids. The CDR3: CASSLSYREITEAFF. CDR3 coding DNA: TGTGCCAGCAGCTTATCCTACAGGGAAATCACTGAAGCTTTCTTT.

The rearrangement uses TRBV6-5 and TRBJ2-7; 7 nucleotides agree with TRBD1. Germline V gene lookup returns CDR1 MNHEY and CDR2 SVGAGI. V shed 6 bases and J 3 bases; nucleotides not matched to a gene: 8. This CDR3 is 14 amino acids long. The CDR3 spells CASRQDRVGYEQYF. For the CDR3, the DNA is TGTGCCAGCAGACAAGACAGGGTAGGCTACGAGCAGTACTTC.

The V call is TRBV6-5, the J call TRBJ1-3, with a possible D match to TRBD1 (6 bases). Per germline, CDR1 MNHEY and CDR2 SVGAGI. The length of the CDR3 is 15 residues. The V end lost 2 bases, the J end lost 2 bases, and 10 bases lay between the germline ends. CDR3 residues: CASSYGGAAGNTIYF. As DNA, the CDR3 is TGTGCCAGCAGTTACGGGGGGGCAGCTGGAAACACCATATATTTT.

The rearrangement links TRBV28 to TRBJ1-1; no definite D call. Deletions cut 4 bases from V and 10 bases from J, with 10 bases between. This CDR3 region has 11 residues. From germline, CDR1 is MDHEN and CDR2 SYDVKM. The CDR3 spells CASSSEGRAFF. In nucleotides, the CDR3 is TGTGCCAGCAGTTCCGAGGGTCGAGCTTTCTTT.

Only one count was recorded for this clone. The rearrangement uses TRBV11-2 and TRBJ2-7; 7 bases align to TRBD1. In germline, CDR1 is SGHAT, CDR2 FQNNGV. V dropped 4 bases and J dropped 6; count of bases not matched to a gene: 12. CDR3 length: 15 residues. CDR3 bases: TGTGCCAGCAGCTCGTTACAGGGGCAAAGGGGCGAGCAGTACTTC. Residues: CASSSLQGQRGEQYF.

The gene calls are TRBV10-2 and TRBJ2-7; the D gene is possibly TRBD1 (5 bases). CDR1 WSHSY and CDR2 SAAADI come from the germline V gene. CDR3 length equals 14 residues. The germline V and J ends were trimmed by 5 bases and 2 bases, with 13 bases remaining between them. CDR3 DNA: TGCGCCAGCAGTTTTAGGGGAAGGCCCTACGAGCAGTACTTC. It yields the protein CASSFRGRPYEQYF.

The J gene is TRBJ1-1, the V gene TRBV9, with 7 bases fitting TRBD1. V was clipped by 2 bases and J by 6 bases; unmatched bases: 7. The CDR3 covers 14 residues. Germline CDR1 is SGDLS and CDR2 is YYNGEE. CDR3 in amino acids: CASSVQGEKAEAFF. Written as DNA, the CDR3 is TGTGCCAGCAGCGTGCAGGGGGAGAAGGCTGAAGCTTTCTTT.

V is TRBV5-1 and J is TRBJ1-4; tentative D call: TRBD1 (6 bases). CDR1 and CDR2 (germline): SGHRS, YFSETQ. This CDR3 spans 17 amino acids. Trimming took off 5 bases at V and 0 bases at J, with 17 bases between the two ends. The CDR3 DNA reads TGCGCCAGCAGAGGGGGGGGCGCCCCCCCAACTAATGAAAAACTGTTTTTT. It yields the protein CASRGGGAPPTNEKLFF.

This sequence joins TRBV19 and TRBJ1-4; 10 bases are shared with TRBD1. Trimming removed 5 bases from V and 14 bases from J; junction bases left unmatched: 5. Germline assignment: CDR1 LNHDA and CDR2 SQIVND (reference sequence). The CDR3 runs 12 residues. The CDR3 spells CASSVGQGNLFF. Here the CDR3 DNA reads TGTGCCAGTAGTGTGGGACAGGGGAACCTGTTTTTT.

The DNA of the CDR3 is TGTGCCAGCAGCCCGCCAGGGGGCCCCACAGATACGCAGTATTTT. Translated, it gives CASSPPGGPTDTQYF. V usage is TRBV7-9 and J usage is TRBJ2-3; 8 bases line up with TRBD1. CDR1 and CDR2 (germline): SEHNR, FQNEAQ (reference sequence). The V and J ends lost 5 bases and 2 bases, in that order; junction bases with no gene match: 6. This CDR3 contains 15 residues.